The rows below give T cell receptor beta chains drawn from one sample of a study of shared clonotypes between healthy human individuals. The protocol was immunoSEQ multiplex PCR, while the TCRdb copy is restricted to in-frame clones and leaves out a portion. The repertoire consists of roughly 2,300,000 clones, with roughly 92% occurring once and the leading ten covering 0.3% to 0.45%. Sequencing was done on a sample of naive CD4+ T cells from PBMCs. These TCRs come from a man aged 18 to 30 in good health. Some clones in this sample may be carry-over from other donors' samples. CDR3s include the opening cysteine and the closing phenylalanine or tryptophan. The D gene is left open where the match is weak. Expanded clones get a size class; other rows say once, few or many, or leave the size out.

V gene: TRBV28
clone size: .
J gene: TRBJ2-5
D gene: .
CDR3 length: 13
CDR3 protein: CASMGRSQETQYF
CDR3 DNA: TGTGCCAGCATGGGACGTAGTCAAGAGACCCAGTACTTC

V gene: TRBV13
clone size: .
J gene: TRBJ2-5
D gene: TRBD2
CDR3 length: 15
CDR3 protein: CASSLGRERAGTQYF
CDR3 DNA: TGTGCCAGCAGCCTCGGGAGGGAGAGGGCGGGGACCCAGTACTTC

V gene: TRBV6-5
clone size: .
J gene: TRBJ1-5
D gene: TRBD1
CDR3 length: 15
CDR3 protein: CASRTGTGSNQPQHF
CDR3 DNA: TGTGCCAGCAGAACCGGGACAGGGTCCAATCAGCCCCAGCATTTT

V gene: TRBV4-3
clone size: .
J gene: TRBJ2-5
D gene: TRBD1
CDR3 length: 15
CDR3 protein: CASSQGNRGEETQYF
CDR3 DNA: TGCGCCAGCAGCCAGGGAAACAGGGGAGAGGAGACCCAGTACTTC

V gene: TRBV18
clone size: .
J gene: TRBJ1-3
D gene: TRBD1
CDR3 length: 15
CDR3 protein: CASSPRTGSGNTIYF
CDR3 DNA: TGTGCCAGCTCACCACGGACAGGCTCTGGAAACACCATATATTTT

V gene: TRBV7-8
clone size: .
J gene: TRBJ1-1
D gene: .
CDR3 length: 13
CDR3 protein: CASSLRTALEAFF
CDR3 DNA: TGTGCCAGCAGCTTGAGGACAGCTTTAGAAGCTTTCTTT

V gene: TRBV19
clone size: once
J gene: TRBJ1-1
D gene: .
CDR3 length: 12
CDR3 protein: CASSIVAQKAFF
CDR3 DNA: TGTGCCAGTAGTATAGTCGCCCAGAAAGCTTTCTTT

V gene: TRBV2
clone size: .
J gene: TRBJ2-4
D gene: .
CDR3 length: 11
CDR3 protein: CASSEWVDQYF
CDR3 DNA: TGTGCCAGCAGTGAATGGGTGGACCAGTACTTC

V gene: TRBV19
clone size: .
J gene: TRBJ2-7
D gene: .
CDR3 length: 13
CDR3 protein: CASSRGSLYEQYF
CDR3 DNA: TGTGCCAGTTCGAGGGGATCCCTCTACGAGCAGTACTTC

V gene: TRBV10-3
clone size: .
J gene: TRBJ2-2
D gene: .
CDR3 length: 14
CDR3 protein: CAIRALTDTGELFF
CDR3 DNA: TGTGCCATCAGGGCGTTGACAGACACCGGGGAGCTGTTTTTT

V gene: TRBV28
clone size: .
J gene: TRBJ2-3
D gene: TRBD1
CDR3 length: 16
CDR3 protein: CASSRAGQESTDTQYF
CDR3 DNA: TGTGCCAGCAGTCGGGCTGGACAGGAGAGCACAGATACGCAGTATTTT